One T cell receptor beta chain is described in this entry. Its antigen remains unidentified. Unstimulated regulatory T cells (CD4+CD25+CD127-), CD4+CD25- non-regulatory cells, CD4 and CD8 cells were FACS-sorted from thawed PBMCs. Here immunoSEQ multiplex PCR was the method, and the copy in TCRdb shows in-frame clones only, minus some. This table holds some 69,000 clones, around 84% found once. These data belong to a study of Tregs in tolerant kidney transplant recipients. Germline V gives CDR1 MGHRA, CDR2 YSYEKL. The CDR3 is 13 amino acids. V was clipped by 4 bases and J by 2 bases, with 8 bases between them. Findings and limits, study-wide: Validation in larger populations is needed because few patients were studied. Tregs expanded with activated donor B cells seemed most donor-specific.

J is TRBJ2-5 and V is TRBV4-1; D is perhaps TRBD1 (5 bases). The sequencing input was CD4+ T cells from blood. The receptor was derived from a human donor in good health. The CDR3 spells CASSRGPQETQYF. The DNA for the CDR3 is TGCGCCAGCAGCCGGGGCCCTCAAGAGACCCAGTACTTC.